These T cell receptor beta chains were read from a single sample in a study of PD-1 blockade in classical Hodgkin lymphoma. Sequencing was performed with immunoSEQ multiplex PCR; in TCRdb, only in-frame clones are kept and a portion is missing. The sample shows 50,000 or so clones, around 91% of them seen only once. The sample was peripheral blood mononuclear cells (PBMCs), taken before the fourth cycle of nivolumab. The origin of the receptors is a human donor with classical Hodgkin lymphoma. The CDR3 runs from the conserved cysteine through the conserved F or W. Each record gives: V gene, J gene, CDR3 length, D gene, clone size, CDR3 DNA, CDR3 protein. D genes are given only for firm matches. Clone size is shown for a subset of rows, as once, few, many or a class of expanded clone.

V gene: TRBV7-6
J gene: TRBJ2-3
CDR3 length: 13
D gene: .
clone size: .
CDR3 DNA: TGTGCCAGCAGCTTCGATCAGGCAGATACGCAGTATTTT
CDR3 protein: CASSFDQADTQYF

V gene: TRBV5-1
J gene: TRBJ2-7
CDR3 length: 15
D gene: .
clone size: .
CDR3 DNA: TGCGCCAGCAGCACCCCGAGGGGGGGAGCCTACGAGCAGTACTTC
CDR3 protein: CASSTPRGGAYEQYF

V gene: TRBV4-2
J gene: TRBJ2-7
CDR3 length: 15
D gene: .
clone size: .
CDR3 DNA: TGTGCCAGCAGCCAAGATCGACCCTCGAGGGGCGAGCAGTACTTC
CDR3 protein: CASSQDRPSRGEQYF

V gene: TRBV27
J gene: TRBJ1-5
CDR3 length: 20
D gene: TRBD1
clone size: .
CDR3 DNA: TGTGCCAGCAGTTTCAGGAGACCGGGACAGGGGAGGATTAGCAATCAGCCCCAGCATTTT
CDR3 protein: CASSFRRPGQGRISNQPQHF

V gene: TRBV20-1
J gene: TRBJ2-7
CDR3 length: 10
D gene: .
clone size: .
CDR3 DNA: TGCAGTGCCGGGACCTACGAGCAGTACTTC
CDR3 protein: CSAGTYEQYF

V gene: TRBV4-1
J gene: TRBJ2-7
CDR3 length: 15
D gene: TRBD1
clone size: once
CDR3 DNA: TGCGCCAGCAGCCGCTCCGGGACAGGGCCTTACGAGCAGTACTTC
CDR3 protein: CASSRSGTGPYEQYF

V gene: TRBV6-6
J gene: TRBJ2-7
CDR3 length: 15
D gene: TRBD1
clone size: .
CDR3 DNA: TGTGCCAGCAGTTACTCCGGGACAGCCTTCTACGAGCAGTACTTC
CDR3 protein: CASSYSGTAFYEQYF

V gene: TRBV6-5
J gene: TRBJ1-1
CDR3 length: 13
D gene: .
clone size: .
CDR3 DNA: TGTGCCAGCCGAACCGGGACGCAGATTGAAGCTTTCTTT
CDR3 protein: CASRTGTQIEAFF

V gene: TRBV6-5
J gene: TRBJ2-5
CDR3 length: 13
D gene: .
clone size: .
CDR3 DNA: .
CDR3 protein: CASILGVAETQYF

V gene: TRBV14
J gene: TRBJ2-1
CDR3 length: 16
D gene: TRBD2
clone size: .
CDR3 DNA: TGTGCCAGCAGCCCCTGGGGGCGGGAGGGGTACAATGAGCAGTTCTTC
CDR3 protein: CASSPWGREGYNEQFF

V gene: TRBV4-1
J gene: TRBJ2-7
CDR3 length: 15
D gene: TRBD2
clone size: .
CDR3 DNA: TGCGCCAGCAGCCCAACTAGCGGTTTTTGGAACGAGCAGTACTTC
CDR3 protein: CASSPTSGFWNEQYF

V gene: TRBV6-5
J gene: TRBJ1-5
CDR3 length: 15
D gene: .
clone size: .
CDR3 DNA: TGTGCCAGCAGTTACTCGAGTACAGGGAATCAGCCCCAGCATTTT
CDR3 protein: CASSYSSTGNQPQHF

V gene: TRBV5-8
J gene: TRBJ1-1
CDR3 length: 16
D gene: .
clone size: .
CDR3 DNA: TGTGCCGGATACCTCGACGGGGCCGTCGGCCACACTGAAGCTTTCTTT
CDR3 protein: CAGYLDGAVGHTEAFF

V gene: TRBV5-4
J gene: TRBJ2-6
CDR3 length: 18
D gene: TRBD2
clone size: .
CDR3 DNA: TGTGCCAGCAGCTTGGCTCCTAGCGGGAGTGCCGGGGCCAACGTCCTGACTTTC
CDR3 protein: CASSLAPSGSAGANVLTF

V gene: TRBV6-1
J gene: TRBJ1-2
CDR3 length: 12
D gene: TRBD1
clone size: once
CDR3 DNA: TGTGCCAGCCCCGACAGGGCCTATGGCTACACCTTC
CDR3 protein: CASPDRAYGYTF

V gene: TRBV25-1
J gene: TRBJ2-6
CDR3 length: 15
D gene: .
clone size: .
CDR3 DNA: TGTGCCAGCAGTGGGGGGGTATTGGGGGCCAACGTCCTGACTTTC
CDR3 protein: CASSGGVLGANVLTF

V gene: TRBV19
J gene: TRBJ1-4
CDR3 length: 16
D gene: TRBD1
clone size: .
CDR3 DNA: TGTGCCAGTAGTCTCCCGGACAGGGGCCAGGCGCAGCAACTGTTTTTT
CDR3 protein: CASSLPDRGQAQQLFF

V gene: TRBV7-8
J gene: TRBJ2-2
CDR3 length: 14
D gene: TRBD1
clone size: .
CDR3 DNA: TGTGCCAGCAGCTCGGACAGGACTACCGGGGAGCTGTTTTTT
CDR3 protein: CASSSDRTTGELFF

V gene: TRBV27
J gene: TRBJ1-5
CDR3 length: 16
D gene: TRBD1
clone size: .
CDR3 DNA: TGTGCCAGCAGTTTATACCCGGGACAGGGCAATCAGCCCCAGCATTTT
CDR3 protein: CASSLYPGQGNQPQHF

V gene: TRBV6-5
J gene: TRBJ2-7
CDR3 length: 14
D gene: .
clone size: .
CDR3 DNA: TGTGCCAGCAGTTATACGGACGGAACCTACGAGCAGTACTTC
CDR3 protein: CASSYTDGTYEQYF

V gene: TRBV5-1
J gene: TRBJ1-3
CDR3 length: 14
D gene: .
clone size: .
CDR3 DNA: TGCGCCAGCAGCTTGGCGGGAACTGGAAACACCATATATTTT
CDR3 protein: CASSLAGTGNTIYF

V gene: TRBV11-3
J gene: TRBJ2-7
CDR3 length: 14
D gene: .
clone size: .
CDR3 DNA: TGTGCCAGCAGCTTAGTGTCCGGGTCTAACGAGCAGTACTTC
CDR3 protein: CASSLVSGSNEQYF

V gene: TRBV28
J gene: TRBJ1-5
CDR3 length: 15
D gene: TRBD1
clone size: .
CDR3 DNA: TGTGCCAGCAGTTTAGGGCAGGGGGTCACTCAGCCCCAGCATTTT
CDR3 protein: CASSLGQGVTQPQHF

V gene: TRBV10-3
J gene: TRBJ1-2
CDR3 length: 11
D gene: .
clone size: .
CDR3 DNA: TGTGCCACCAGGGGTTCCAAGGGCTACACCTTC
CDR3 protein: CATRGSKGYTF

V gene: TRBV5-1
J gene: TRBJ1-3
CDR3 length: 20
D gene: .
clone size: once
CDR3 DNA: TGCGCCGCCAGACGGTATTTGGAGTCCTTTCTAATACGCTCTGGAAACACCATATATTTT
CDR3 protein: CAARRYLESFLIRSGNTIYF

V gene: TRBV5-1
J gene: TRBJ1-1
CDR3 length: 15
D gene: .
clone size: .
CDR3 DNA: TGCGCCAGCAGCTTGGAGGGGTTAATAAACACTGAAGCTTTCTTT
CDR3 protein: CASSLEGLINTEAFF

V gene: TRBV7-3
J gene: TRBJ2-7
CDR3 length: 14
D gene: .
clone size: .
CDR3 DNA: TGTGCCAGCAGCTTAACCAGGTCCTCCTACGAGCAGTACTTC
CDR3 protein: CASSLTRSSYEQYF

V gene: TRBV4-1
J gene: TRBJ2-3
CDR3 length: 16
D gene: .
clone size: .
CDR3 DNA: TGCGCCAGCAGACGACGCGACGGGATTAGCACAGATACGCAGTATTTT
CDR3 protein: CASRRRDGISTDTQYF

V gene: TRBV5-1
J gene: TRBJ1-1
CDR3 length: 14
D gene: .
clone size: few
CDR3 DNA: TGCGCCAGCAGCTTGTCGAACCCGAACACTGAAGCTTTCTTT
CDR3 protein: CASSLSNPNTEAFF

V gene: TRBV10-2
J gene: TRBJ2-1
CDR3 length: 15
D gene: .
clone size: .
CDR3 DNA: TGCGCCAGCAGTGGGAACCTAGGAGTTTCGGCTGAGCAGTTCTTC
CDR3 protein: CASSGNLGVSAEQFF

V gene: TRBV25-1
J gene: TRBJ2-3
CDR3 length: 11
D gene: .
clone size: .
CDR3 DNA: TGTGCCAGCGGAACCACAGATACGCAGTATTTT
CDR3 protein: CASGTTDTQYF

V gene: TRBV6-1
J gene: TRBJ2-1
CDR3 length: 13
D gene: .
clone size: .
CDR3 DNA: TGTGCCAGCAGCACTAGCTCCAACAATGAGCAGTTCTTC
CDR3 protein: CASSTSSNNEQFF

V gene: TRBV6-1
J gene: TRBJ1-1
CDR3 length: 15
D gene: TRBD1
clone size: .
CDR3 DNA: TGTGCCAGCAACGAACTGACAGGGACGAACACTGAAGCTTTCTTT
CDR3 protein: CASNELTGTNTEAFF

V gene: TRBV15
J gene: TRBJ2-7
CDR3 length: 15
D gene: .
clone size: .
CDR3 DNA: TGTGCCACCAGCAGAGGAACGGGGATTAACTACGAGCAGTACTTC
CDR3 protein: CATSRGTGINYEQYF

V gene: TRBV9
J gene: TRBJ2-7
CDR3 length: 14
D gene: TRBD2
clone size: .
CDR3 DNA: TGTGCCAGCAGCCCCATAGCGGGAGTTGGAGAGCAGTACTTC
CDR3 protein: CASSPIAGVGEQYF

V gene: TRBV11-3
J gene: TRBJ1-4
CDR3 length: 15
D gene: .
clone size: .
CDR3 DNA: TGTGCCAGCAGCTCCGGGGGAGGGGCGGAAGAAAAACTGTTTTTT
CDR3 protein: CASSSGGGAEEKLFF

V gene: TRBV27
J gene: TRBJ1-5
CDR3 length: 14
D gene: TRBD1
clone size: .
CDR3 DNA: TGTGCCAGCAGTGCCACAGGGGTCAATCAGCCCCAGCATTTT
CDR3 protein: CASSATGVNQPQHF

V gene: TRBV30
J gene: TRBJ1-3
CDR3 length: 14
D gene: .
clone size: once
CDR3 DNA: TGTGCCGGCAGGCAACGTTGGATTGGAAACACCATATATTTT
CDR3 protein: CAGRQRWIGNTIYF

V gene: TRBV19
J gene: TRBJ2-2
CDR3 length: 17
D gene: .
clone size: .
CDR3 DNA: TGTGCCAGTAGTTTTCAGCTTAGCATCCTTAACACCGGGGAGCTGTTTTTT
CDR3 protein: CASSFQLSILNTGELFF

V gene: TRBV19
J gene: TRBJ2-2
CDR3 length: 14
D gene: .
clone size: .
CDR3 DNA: TGTGCCACCGCCCTGGCAGGGAACACCGGGGAGCTGTTTTTT
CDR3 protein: CATALAGNTGELFF

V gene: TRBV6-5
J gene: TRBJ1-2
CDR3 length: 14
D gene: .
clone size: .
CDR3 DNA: TGTGCCAGCAGTTACTCGATCGAGGGTCGCGGCCACACCTTC
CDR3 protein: CASSYSIEGRGHTF

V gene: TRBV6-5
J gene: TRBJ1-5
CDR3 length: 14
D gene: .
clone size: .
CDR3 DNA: TGTGCCAGCAGTCCGCTGTTGGGCAATCAGCCCCAGCATTTT
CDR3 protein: CASSPLLGNQPQHF

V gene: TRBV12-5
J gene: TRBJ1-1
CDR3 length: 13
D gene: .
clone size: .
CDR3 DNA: TGTGCTAGTGGTTTGGTTGTTGGGACTGAAGCTTTCTTT
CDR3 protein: CASGLVVGTEAFF

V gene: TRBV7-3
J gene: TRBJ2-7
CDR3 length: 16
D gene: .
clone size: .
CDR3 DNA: TGTGCCAGCAGCTCCACAGACAGGCGTGGAGCCTACGAGCAGTACTTC
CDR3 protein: CASSSTDRRGAYEQYF

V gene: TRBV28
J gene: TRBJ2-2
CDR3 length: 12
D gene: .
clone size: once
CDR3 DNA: TGTGCCAGCCTCAAGAACACCGGGGAGCTGTTTTTT
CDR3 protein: CASLKNTGELFF

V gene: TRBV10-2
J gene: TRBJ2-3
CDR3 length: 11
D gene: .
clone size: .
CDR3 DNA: TGCGCCAGCAGTTATTTTGATACGCAGTATTTT
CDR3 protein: CASSYFDTQYF

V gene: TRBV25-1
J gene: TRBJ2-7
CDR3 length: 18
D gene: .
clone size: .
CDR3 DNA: TGTGCCAGCAGTGAATATGGGGGGGGGCATAAGGGCAACTACGAGCAGTACTTC
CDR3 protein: CASSEYGGGHKGNYEQYF

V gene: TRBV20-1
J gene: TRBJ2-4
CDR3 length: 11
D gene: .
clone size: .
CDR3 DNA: TGCAGTGCGGGACGAAAAAACATTCAGTACTTC
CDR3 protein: CSAGRKNIQYF

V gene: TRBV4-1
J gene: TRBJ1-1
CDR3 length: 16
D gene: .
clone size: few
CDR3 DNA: TGCGCCAGCAGCCAAGATAATGGTTGGGGGGCAGGTGAAGCTTTCTTT
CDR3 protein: CASSQDNGWGAGEAFF

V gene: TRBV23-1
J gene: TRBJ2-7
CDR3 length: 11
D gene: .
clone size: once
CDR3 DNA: TGCGCCAGCGGCCTGAACCACGAGCAGTACTTC
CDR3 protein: CASGLNHEQYF

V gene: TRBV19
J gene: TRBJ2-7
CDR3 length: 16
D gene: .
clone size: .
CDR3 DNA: TGTGCCAGTAGTTCCCTTGGGATGGCGGGGATCTACGAGCAGTACTTC
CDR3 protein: CASSSLGMAGIYEQYF

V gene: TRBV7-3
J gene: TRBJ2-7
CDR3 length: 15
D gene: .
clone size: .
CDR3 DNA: TGTGCCAGCAGCTTAAACGGGGGAGCGTCCTACGAGCAGTACTTC
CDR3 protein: CASSLNGGASYEQYF